Below are 2 T cell receptor beta chains sequenced from a single sample in a study of CD8 T cells in Susac syndrome. Random hexamers were used to reverse transcribe the RNA input (roughly 0.5 to 1 ug). TCRdb re-called the immunoSEQ multiplex PCR reads with MiXCR, one entry per CDR3 protein. The repertoire includes about 66,000 distinct CDR3 sequences, about 94% of them detected once, and under 0.6% sits in the top ten. Sequencing used CD8+ T cells from PBMCs. These receptors were collected from a human donor with multiple sclerosis.

The chain couples TRBV20-1 to TRBJ1-3; D gene uncertain. Looked up from germline, CDR1 is DFQATT and CDR2 is SNEGSKA (reference sequence). The V and J ends lost 0 bases and 3 bases respectively, with 18 bases between them. This CDR3 has 17 amino acids. This CDR3 reads CSARDMRIASDGNTIYF. DNA of the CDR3: TGCAGTGCTAGAGATATGCGGATCGCTAGTGATGGAAACACCATATATTTT.

The V call is TRBV20-1, the J call TRBJ2-7; D might be TRBD2 (6 bases). CDR3 size: 16 residues. Per germline, CDR1 DFQATT and CDR2 SNEGSKA (reference sequence). V was clipped by 0 bases and J by 2 bases, with 17 bases between them. The CDR3, as DNA: TGCAGTGCTAGAGATCGGAGGGGAGAGTCCCCCTACGAGCAGTACTTC. As protein: CSARDRRGESPYEQYF.